One T cell receptor beta chain is described in this entry. The antigen is not known. This entry comes from a study of OX40 agonist ivuxolimab in advanced cancers. Whole-study results and caveats: Expanded clones were, on average, more numerous in CD8+ T cells than in CD4+.

The ends were cut back, 1 base at V and 0 bases at J, with 7 bases in the middle. The CDR3 contains 14 residues. Per germline, CDR1 SGHVS and CDR2 FNYEAQ. The table came from immunoSEQ multiplex PCR; TCRdb's copy has only in-frame clones and leaves some out. There are about 26,000 clones in the sample; about 88% occur only once, and about 19% lies in the top ten. Sequenced here: CD4+ or CD8+ T cells sorted from blood, sampled in a trial of the OX40 agonist ivuxolimab. This chain links TRBV7-6 with TRBJ2-7; D uncertain. This TCR derives from an adult with an advanced solid tumor such as melanoma, head and neck, liver or kidney cancer. CDR3 in DNA: TGTGCCAGCAGCTTAGGGCAGGACTCCTACGAGCAGTACTTC. It is translated as CASSLGQDSYEQYF.